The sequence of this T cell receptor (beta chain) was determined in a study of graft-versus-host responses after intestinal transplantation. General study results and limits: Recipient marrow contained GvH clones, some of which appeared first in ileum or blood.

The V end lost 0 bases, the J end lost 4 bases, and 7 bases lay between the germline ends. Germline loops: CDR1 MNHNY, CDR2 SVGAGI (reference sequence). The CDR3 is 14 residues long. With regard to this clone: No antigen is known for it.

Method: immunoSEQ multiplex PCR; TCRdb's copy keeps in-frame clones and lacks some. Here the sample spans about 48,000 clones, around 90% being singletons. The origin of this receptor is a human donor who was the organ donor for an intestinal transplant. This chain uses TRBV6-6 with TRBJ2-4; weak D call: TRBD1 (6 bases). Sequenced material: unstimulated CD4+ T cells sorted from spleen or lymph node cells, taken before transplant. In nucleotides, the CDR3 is TGTGCCAGCAGTTACTCGGGGGCGAAAAACATTCAGTACTTC. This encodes CASSYSGAKNIQYF.